This is a list of T cell receptor beta chains from one sample in a study of cytomegalovirus exposure and HLA in healthy donors. Sequencing used immunoSEQ multiplex PCR; TCRdb keeps in-frame clones, though not all of them. The data show fewer than 150,000 clones, more than 85% seen once. Sequenced: PBMCs. The receptor set was obtained from a man younger than 30 in good health and CMV-seropositive. The CDR3 runs from the conserved cysteine through the conserved F or W. The D gene is left open where the match is weak. The size field is filled for only some rows; it gives once, few, many or a size class.

V gene: TRBV7-6; CDR3 length: 16; D gene: TRBD1; J gene: TRBJ2-7; clone size: NA; CDR3 protein: CASSPGQGGGSYEQYF; CDR3 DNA: TGTGCCAGCAGCCCTGGACAGGGGGGGGGCTCCTACGAGCAGTACTTC
V gene: TRBV19; CDR3 length: 12; D gene: NA; J gene: TRBJ1-2; clone size: NA; CDR3 protein: CASRQTNYGYTF; CDR3 DNA: TGTGCCAGTAGGCAGACAAACTATGGCTACACCTTC
V gene: TRBV4-1; CDR3 length: 15; D gene: NA; J gene: TRBJ2-2; clone size: NA; CDR3 protein: CASSSRGTNTGELFF; CDR3 DNA: TGCGCCAGCAGCTCACGGGGGACGAACACCGGGGAGCTGTTTTTT
V gene: TRBV7-9; CDR3 length: 14; D gene: NA; J gene: TRBJ1-5; clone size: NA; CDR3 protein: CASSFVEEGQPQHF; CDR3 DNA: TGTGCCAGCAGCTTCGTTGAAGAGGGTCAGCCCCAGCATTTT
V gene: TRBV11-2; CDR3 length: 15; D gene: NA; J gene: TRBJ1-6; clone size: few; CDR3 protein: CASSFTHGVDSPLHF; CDR3 DNA: TGTGCCAGCAGCTTTACCCACGGGGTGGACTCACCCCTCCACTTT
V gene: TRBV5-8; CDR3 length: 15; D gene: TRBD1; J gene: TRBJ2-1; clone size: few; CDR3 protein: CASSLPGQGSDEQFF; CDR3 DNA: TGTGCCAGCAGCTTGCCGGGACAGGGTTCGGATGAGCAGTTCTTC
V gene: TRBV7-2; CDR3 length: 16; D gene: NA; J gene: TRBJ1-5; clone size: NA; CDR3 protein: CASSLAGQGISQPQHF; CDR3 DNA: TGTGCCAGCAGCTTAGCGGGGCAGGGGATAAGTCAGCCCCAGCATTTT
V gene: TRBV2; CDR3 length: 11; D gene: NA; J gene: TRBJ2-7; clone size: NA; CDR3 protein: CACRTTYEQYF; CDR3 DNA: TGTGCCTGCAGGACAACCTACGAGCAGTACTTC
V gene: TRBV6-6; CDR3 length: 16; D gene: TRBD1; J gene: TRBJ1-2; clone size: NA; CDR3 protein: CASKRDRGIDFYGYTF; CDR3 DNA: TGTGCCAGCAAACGGGACAGGGGAATTGATTTCTATGGCTACACCTTC
V gene: TRBV18; CDR3 length: 12; D gene: NA; J gene: TRBJ1-3; clone size: NA; CDR3 protein: CASSPSGNTIYF; CDR3 DNA: TGTGCCAGCTCACCCAGTGGAAACACCATATATTTT
V gene: TRBV4-2; CDR3 length: 15; D gene: TRBD2; J gene: TRBJ2-3; clone size: once; CDR3 protein: CASSPSSGGIDTQYF; CDR3 DNA: TGTGCCAGCAGCCCATCTAGCGGGGGTATAGATACGCAGTATTTT
V gene: TRBV7-2; CDR3 length: 15; D gene: TRBD1; J gene: TRBJ2-5; clone size: once; CDR3 protein: CASSLGTTGPKTQYF; CDR3 DNA: TGTGCCAGCAGCTTAGGGACGACAGGGCCGAAGACCCAGTACTTC
V gene: TRBV27; CDR3 length: 13; D gene: TRBD1; J gene: TRBJ2-7; clone size: NA; CDR3 protein: CASSYTGGSEQYF; CDR3 DNA: TGTGCCAGCAGTTATACAGGGGGCTCCGAGCAGTACTTC
V gene: TRBV10-3; CDR3 length: 15; D gene: TRBD2; J gene: TRBJ2-1; clone size: NA; CDR3 protein: CAISDGRGADNEQFF; CDR3 DNA: TGTGCCATCAGTGATGGGCGGGGGGCCGATAATGAGCAGTTCTTC
V gene: TRBV9; CDR3 length: 14; D gene: NA; J gene: TRBJ1-3; clone size: NA; CDR3 protein: CASSATGSGNTIYF; CDR3 DNA: TGTGCCAGCAGCGCAACAGGGTCTGGAAACACCATATATTTT
V gene: TRBV19; CDR3 length: 15; D gene: NA; J gene: TRBJ2-3; clone size: NA; CDR3 protein: CASSIASGGGDTQYF; CDR3 DNA: TGTGCCAGTAGTATAGCCTCGGGGGGCGGAGATACGCAGTATTTT